The sequence of this T cell receptor beta chain was determined in a study of shared clonotypes between healthy human individuals. General observations from the study: Against clonotypes common to all four donors, non-shared ones had lower generation probabilities.

CD45RO-negative cells were positively selected for CCR7, leaving out terminally differentiated effector memory CD45RA+ cells. This CDR3 contains 14 residues. V was cut by 6 bases and J by 3 bases, with 16 bases left in between. Germline values: CDR1 SGHRS, CDR2 YFSETQ. Data came from immunoSEQ multiplex PCR; TCRdb stores just in-frame clones and leaves some out. The profile shows about 2.2 million clones, 85% to 95% of them singletons. Of note for this clone: The antigen remains undetermined.

The gene calls are TRBV5-1 and TRBJ2-7; the D gene could be TRBD1 or TRBD2 (7 bases each). The TCR sequence derives from a man between 18 and 35 years old in good health. Some clones in this sample may be carry-over from other donors' samples. Sequencing was done on a sample of naive CD8+ T cells from PBMCs. The CDR3, as DNA: TGCGCCAGCAAGCTCAGGGGGGGAAACTACGAGCAGTACTTC. Translated: CASKLRGGNYEQYF.